This T cell receptor beta chain came from a study of T cells in Graves' hyperthyroidism and ophthalmopathy. The germline CDR1 and CDR2 sequences are SGHKS and YYEKEE (reference sequence). The CDR3 runs 17 residues. The J segment lost 0 bases and the V segment lost 4 bases, leaving 6 bases of the junction unmatched. From RNA transcripts, TCR beta CDR3 regions were amplified. The HTBI primer set drove a first-round RT-PCR of the TCR CDR3. TCRdb independently ran MiXCR on the multiplex PCR reads; one entry per CDR3 protein. The table lists hundreds of thousands of distinct CDR3 sequences, 15% to 19% of them singletons. This clonotype has at least ten counts. Reasons for excluding patients were uncontrolled infection, other autoimmune disease, pregnancy or lactation. Fresh peripheral blood, more than 9 ml, yielded the PBMCs.

The rearrangement joins TRBV5-5 to TRBJ2-1, with 11 bases identical to TRBD1. The specimen was blood. This receptor was taken from a young woman with Graves' hyperthyroidism. CDR3 in DNA: TGTGCCAGCAGCACGAGGACAGGGGGCATCTCCTACAATGAGCAGTTCTTC. As protein: CASSTRTGGISYNEQFF.